These T cell receptor beta chains were read from a single sample in a study of shared clonotypes between healthy human individuals. This table comes from immunoSEQ multiplex PCR, and its TCRdb copy is limited to in-frame clones, with some not included. This table holds about 2,500,000 clones, roughly 92% found once. The sample taken for sequencing was naive CD4+ T cells sorted from blood. All receptors come from a man younger than 35 in good health. Both conserved end residues are trimmed from each CDR3. The order of the fields is V gene, J gene, CDR3 protein.

V gene: TRBV7-2; J gene: TRBJ2-7; CDR3 protein: ASSLGPGGLGLIEQY
V gene: TRBV29-1; J gene: TRBJ2-7; CDR3 protein: SVEEAGELY
V gene: TRBV7-2; J gene: TRBJ1-1; CDR3 protein: ASTQGLVGGGTEAF
V gene: TRBV6-6; J gene: TRBJ2-2; CDR3 protein: ASSSGPPLTGELF
V gene: TRBV6-1; J gene: TRBJ1-2; CDR3 protein: ASTTVGAVGYT
V gene: TRBV7-9; J gene: .; CDR3 protein: ASSITGKASYEQY
V gene: TRBV2; J gene: TRBJ2-4; CDR3 protein: ASSEPLAKNIQY
V gene: TRBV9; J gene: TRBJ2-2; CDR3 protein: ASSGALGSGRNTGELF
V gene: TRBV5-4; J gene: TRBJ2-3; CDR3 protein: ASSYRTSGTDTQY
V gene: TRBV21-1; J gene: TRBJ2-3; CDR3 protein: ASGAGFPILDTQY
V gene: TRBV4-1; J gene: TRBJ1-2; CDR3 protein: ASSRPGSYGYT
V gene: TRBV10-3; J gene: TRBJ2-7; CDR3 protein: AISDGRENYEQY
V gene: TRBV19; J gene: TRBJ1-2; CDR3 protein: ASSDEWPMGYT
V gene: TRBV9; J gene: TRBJ2-3; CDR3 protein: ASSAPGAGYRTQY
V gene: TRBV30; J gene: TRBJ2-1; CDR3 protein: AWRFSGRTEHYNEQF
V gene: TRBV6-5; J gene: TRBJ2-7; CDR3 protein: ASSYSSGTSLEQY
V gene: TRBV19; J gene: TRBJ1-2; CDR3 protein: ASSMGPGQGVHT
V gene: TRBV19; J gene: TRBJ1-1; CDR3 protein: ATFDRHMNTEAF
V gene: TRBV7-6; J gene: TRBJ2-3; CDR3 protein: ASSSRRTDTQY
V gene: TRBV12-5; J gene: TRBJ1-3; CDR3 protein: ASGLATPLNGNTIY
V gene: TRBV5-1; J gene: TRBJ2-1; CDR3 protein: ASSLDGDYNEQF
V gene: TRBV7-9; J gene: TRBJ2-7; CDR3 protein: ASSLIQGIDEQY
V gene: TRBV18; J gene: TRBJ2-7; CDR3 protein: ASSIGGENYEQY
V gene: TRBV18; J gene: TRBJ2-5; CDR3 protein: ASSPGQSRETQY
V gene: TRBV4-3; J gene: TRBJ2-5; CDR3 protein: ASSQDATGTRKETQY
V gene: TRBV7-9; J gene: TRBJ2-2; CDR3 protein: ASSSPGLRGGTGELF
V gene: TRBV7-3; J gene: TRBJ2-2; CDR3 protein: ASSSNSIGELF
V gene: TRBV30; J gene: TRBJ2-7; CDR3 protein: AWSVPDSTHEQY
V gene: TRBV7-9; J gene: TRBJ2-7; CDR3 protein: ASSLAKGLAGSEQY
V gene: TRBV5-1; J gene: TRBJ1-5; CDR3 protein: ASSLALDQPQH
V gene: TRBV28; J gene: TRBJ2-7; CDR3 protein: ASRPGQGYEQY
V gene: TRBV9; J gene: TRBJ1-2; CDR3 protein: ASSGRGGMGGYT
V gene: TRBV18; J gene: TRBJ2-7; CDR3 protein: ASSPSRGDYEQY
V gene: TRBV7-2; J gene: TRBJ2-7; CDR3 protein: ASSSLAGPYEQY
V gene: TRBV30; J gene: TRBJ2-2; CDR3 protein: AWSVRLPPGELF
V gene: TRBV19; J gene: TRBJ2-1; CDR3 protein: ASRPGQGHNEQF
V gene: TRBV30; J gene: TRBJ2-4; CDR3 protein: AWSLGAGAAMIQY
V gene: TRBV5-1; J gene: TRBJ2-1; CDR3 protein: ASSSPGGTSGNNEQF
V gene: TRBV6-1; J gene: TRBJ2-3; CDR3 protein: ASSDSARNTDTQY
V gene: TRBV10-2; J gene: TRBJ2-2; CDR3 protein: ASSTGAPNTGELF
V gene: TRBV10-3; J gene: TRBJ2-7; CDR3 protein: AITGTSGTPTYEQY
V gene: TRBV2; J gene: TRBJ1-3; CDR3 protein: ASKQGGGNTIY
V gene: TRBV30; J gene: TRBJ1-3; CDR3 protein: AWSGVMPGNTIY
V gene: TRBV6-5; J gene: TRBJ1-1; CDR3 protein: ASSSGQVLEAF
V gene: TRBV15; J gene: TRBJ1-5; CDR3 protein: ATSRVQGKSNQPQH
V gene: TRBV5-1; J gene: TRBJ1-4; CDR3 protein: ASSLAGATNEKLF
V gene: TRBV5-1; J gene: TRBJ2-4; CDR3 protein: ASSLTGQTSSGKNIQY
V gene: TRBV10-3; J gene: TRBJ2-5; CDR3 protein: ASRGAGGETQY
V gene: TRBV30; J gene: TRBJ2-1; CDR3 protein: ALLADAYNEQF
V gene: TRBV25-1; J gene: TRBJ2-3; CDR3 protein: ASSGLASAGTDTQY
V gene: TRBV27; J gene: TRBJ2-3; CDR3 protein: ASSPGTSGSTQY
V gene: TRBV13; J gene: TRBJ2-7; CDR3 protein: ASSLDGRVSYEQY
V gene: TRBV7-9; J gene: TRBJ2-7; CDR3 protein: ASGQGAREQY
V gene: TRBV2; J gene: TRBJ2-1; CDR3 protein: ASSEGVGPWGVNEQF
V gene: TRBV6-6; J gene: TRBJ1-5; CDR3 protein: ASKTGADQPQH
V gene: TRBV30; J gene: TRBJ1-4; CDR3 protein: AWSIGGGNEKLF
V gene: TRBV2; J gene: TRBJ1-6; CDR3 protein: ASSEATGSIGSPLH